This T cell receptor (beta chain) was sequenced in a study of regulatory T cells in long-lasting Graves disease. Through Arm-PCR of CDR3 regions and iRepertoire HTBI primers, TCR beta libraries were built. TCRdb analysed the multiplex PCR reads with MiXCR anew, one entry per CDR3 protein. The sample contains roughly 560,000 distinct CDR3 sequences, approximately 12% of which appear only once. The time point denotes: newly diagnosed GD, antithyroid drugs for less than 3 months. PBMC RNA served as the TCR library source. An endocrinology department in Xi'an, China, supplied the patients. This clonotype has ten or more counts. Separately, the same data were catalogued under a study of T cells in Graves' hyperthyroidism and ophthalmopathy. From that study: On the basis of clinical symptoms, serum thyroxine and TRAb, thyroid ultrasound and orbital computed tomography, diagnoses were made.

This clonotype originated in a woman younger than 45 with Graves disease. The sequences come from peripheral blood mononuclear cells (PBMCs), collected at new diagnosis, from a patient treated with antithyroid drugs.

As DNA, the CDR3 is TGTGCCAGCAGTCCCGGGACTAGCGGGAGAGATACGCAGTATTTT. It specifies CASSPGTSGRDTQYF. The chain combines TRBV28 with TRBJ2-3, with 14 bases matching TRBD2. CDR1 is MDHEN and CDR2 is SYDVKM in the germline V gene. With V trimmed by 5 bases and J by 5 bases, 3 bases remained unmatched. CDR3 length equals 15 residues.